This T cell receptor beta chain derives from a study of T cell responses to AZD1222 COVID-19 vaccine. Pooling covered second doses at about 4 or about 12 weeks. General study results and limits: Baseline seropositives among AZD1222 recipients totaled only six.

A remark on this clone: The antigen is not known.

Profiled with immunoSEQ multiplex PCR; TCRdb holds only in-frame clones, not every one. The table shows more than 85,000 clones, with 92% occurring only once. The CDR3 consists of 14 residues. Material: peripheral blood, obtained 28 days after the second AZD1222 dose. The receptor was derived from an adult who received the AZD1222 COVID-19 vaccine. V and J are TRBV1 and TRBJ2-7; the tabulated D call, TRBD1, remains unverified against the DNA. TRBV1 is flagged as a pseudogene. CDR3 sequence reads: CTSSLQDRIYEQYF. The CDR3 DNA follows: TGCACCAGCAGCCTCCAGGACAGGATCTACGAGCAGTACTTC.